This T cell receptor (beta chain) was documented in a study of early T cells in non-severe SARS-CoV-2 infection. Turning to the study itself: The chains were unpaired, and the sequenced material was bulk RNA from unsorted whole blood. Findings of the study overall: Missing private and CD4 specificities, VDJdb matching favored anti-spike CD8 responses.

CDR1 is SGHNT and CDR2 is YYREEE in the germline V gene (reference sequence). V gave up 3 bases and J gave up 0 bases, with 12 bases separating them. The CDR3 covers 15 residues. Individual cDNA molecules were tagged with unique molecular identifiers, the study reported. A single record per CDR3 protein comes from TCRdb applying MiXCR to the 5' RACE reads. The sample lists more than 65,000 distinct CDR3 sequences; over 10% were seen once. Ten or more counts support this clonotype. The antigen is not known. The sample comprised whole blood. The chain links TRBV5-4 to TRBJ1-1; D uncertain. The receptor was derived from an adult who was a healthcare worker with PCR-confirmed SARS-CoV-2 infection or an uninfected control (not recorded which). The CDR3 is CASSSSGRMNTEAFF. The DNA of the CDR3 is TGTGCCAGCAGCTCCTCCGGACGGATGAACACTGAAGCTTTCTTT.